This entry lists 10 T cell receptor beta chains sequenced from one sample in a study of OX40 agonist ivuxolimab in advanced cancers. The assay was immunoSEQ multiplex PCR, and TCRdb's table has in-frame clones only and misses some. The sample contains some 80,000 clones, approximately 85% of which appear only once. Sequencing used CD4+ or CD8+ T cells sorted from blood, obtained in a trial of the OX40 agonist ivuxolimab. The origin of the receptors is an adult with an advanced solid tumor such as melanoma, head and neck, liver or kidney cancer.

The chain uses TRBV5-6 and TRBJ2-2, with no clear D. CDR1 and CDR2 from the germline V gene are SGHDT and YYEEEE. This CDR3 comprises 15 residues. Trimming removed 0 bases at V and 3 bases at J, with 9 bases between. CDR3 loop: CASSLGAPHTGELFF. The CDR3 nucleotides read TGTGCCAGCAGCTTGGGGGCCCCCCACACCGGGGAGCTGTTTTTT.

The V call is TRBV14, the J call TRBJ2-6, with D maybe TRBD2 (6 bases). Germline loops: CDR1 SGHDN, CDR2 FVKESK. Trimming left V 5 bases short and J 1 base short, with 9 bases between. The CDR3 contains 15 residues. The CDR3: CASSAAGSGANVLTF. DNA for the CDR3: TGTGCCAGCAGCGCCGCGGGGTCTGGGGCCAACGTCCTGACTTTC.

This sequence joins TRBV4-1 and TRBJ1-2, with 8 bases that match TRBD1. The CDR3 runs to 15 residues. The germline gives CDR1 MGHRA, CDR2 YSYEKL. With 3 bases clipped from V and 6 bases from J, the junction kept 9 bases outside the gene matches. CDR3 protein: CASSHRDRRGDGYTF. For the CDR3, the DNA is TGCGCCAGCAGCCATCGGGACAGGCGAGGCGATGGCTACACCTTC.

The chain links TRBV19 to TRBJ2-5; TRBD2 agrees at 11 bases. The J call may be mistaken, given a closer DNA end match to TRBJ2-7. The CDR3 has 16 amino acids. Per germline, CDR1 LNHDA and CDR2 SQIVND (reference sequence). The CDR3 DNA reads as TGTGCCAGTAGTGCAGTAGCGGGGGGGAACTCCTACGAGCAGTACTTC. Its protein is CASSAVAGGNSYEQYF.

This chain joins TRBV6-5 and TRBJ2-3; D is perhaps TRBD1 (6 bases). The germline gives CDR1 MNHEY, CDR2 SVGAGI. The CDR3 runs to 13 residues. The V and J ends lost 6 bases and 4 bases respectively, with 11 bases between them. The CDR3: CASRKSGADTQYF. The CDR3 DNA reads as TGTGCCAGCAGGAAATCAGGGGCAGATACGCAGTATTTT.

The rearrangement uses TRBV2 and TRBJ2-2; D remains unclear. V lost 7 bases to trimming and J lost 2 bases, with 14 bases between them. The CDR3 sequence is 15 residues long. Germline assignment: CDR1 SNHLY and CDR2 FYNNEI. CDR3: CASIRNQANTGELFF. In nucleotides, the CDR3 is TGTGCCAGCATTCGAAACCAGGCAAACACCGGGGAGCTGTTTTTT.

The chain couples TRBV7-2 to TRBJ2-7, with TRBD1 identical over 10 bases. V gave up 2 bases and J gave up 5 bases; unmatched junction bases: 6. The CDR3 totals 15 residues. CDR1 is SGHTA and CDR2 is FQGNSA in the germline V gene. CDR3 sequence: CASSLWGTGADEQYF. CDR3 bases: TGTGCCAGCAGCTTATGGGGGACAGGGGCTGACGAGCAGTACTTC.

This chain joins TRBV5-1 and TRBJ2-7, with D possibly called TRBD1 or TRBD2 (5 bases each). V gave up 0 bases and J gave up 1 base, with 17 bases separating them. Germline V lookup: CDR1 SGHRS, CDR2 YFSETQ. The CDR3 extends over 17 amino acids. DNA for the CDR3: TGCGCCAGCAGCTTGGGACCCAATAGGGGAGAGTCCTACGAGCAGTACTTC. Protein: CASSLGPNRGESYEQYF.

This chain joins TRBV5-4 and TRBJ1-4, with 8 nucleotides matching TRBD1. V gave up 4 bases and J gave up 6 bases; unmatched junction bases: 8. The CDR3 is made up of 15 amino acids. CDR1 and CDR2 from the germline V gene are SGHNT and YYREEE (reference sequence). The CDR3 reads CASSHWGTGDEKLFF. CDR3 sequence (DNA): TGTGCCAGCAGCCATTGGGGGACAGGAGATGAAAAACTGTTTTTT.

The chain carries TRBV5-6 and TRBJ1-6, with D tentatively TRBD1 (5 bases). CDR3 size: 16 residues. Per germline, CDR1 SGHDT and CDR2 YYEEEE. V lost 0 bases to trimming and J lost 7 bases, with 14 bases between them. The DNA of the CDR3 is TGTGCCAGCAGCTTGGGAGCCGGGGCGAAGAATTCACCCCTCCACTTT. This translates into CASSLGAGAKNSPLHF.